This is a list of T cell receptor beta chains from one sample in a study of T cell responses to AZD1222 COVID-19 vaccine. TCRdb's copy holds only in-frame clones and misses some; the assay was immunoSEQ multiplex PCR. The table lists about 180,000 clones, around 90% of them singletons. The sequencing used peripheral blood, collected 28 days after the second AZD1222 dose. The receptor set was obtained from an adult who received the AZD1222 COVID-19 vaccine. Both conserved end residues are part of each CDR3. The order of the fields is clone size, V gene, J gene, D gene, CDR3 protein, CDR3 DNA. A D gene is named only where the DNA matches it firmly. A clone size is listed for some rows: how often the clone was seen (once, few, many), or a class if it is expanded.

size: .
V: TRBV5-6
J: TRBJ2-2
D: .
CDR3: CASSSGAGAYGELFF
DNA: TGTGCCAGCAGCTCAGGGGCAGGGGCGTATGGGGAGCTGTTTTTT

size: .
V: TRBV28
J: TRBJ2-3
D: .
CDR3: CASSRGTLDTQYF
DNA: TGTGCCAGCAGCCGAGGGACCTTGGATACGCAGTATTTT

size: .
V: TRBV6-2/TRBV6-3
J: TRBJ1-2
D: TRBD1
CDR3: CASSWGTAVQLGYTF
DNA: TGTGCCAGCAGTTGGGGGACAGCCGTCCAACTGGGCTACACCTTC

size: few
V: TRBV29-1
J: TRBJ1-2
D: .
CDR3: CSVQPGGTVGYTF
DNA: TGCAGCGTGCAACCCGGGGGGACCGTAGGCTACACCTTC

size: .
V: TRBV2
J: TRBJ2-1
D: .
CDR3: CASKLTGVNEQFF
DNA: TGTGCCAGCAAATTAACAGGAGTCAATGAGCAGTTCTTC

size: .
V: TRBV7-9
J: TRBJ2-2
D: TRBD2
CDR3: CASRPLTGTRKAGELFF
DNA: TGTGCCAGCAGACCACTCACCGGGACTAGGAAAGCCGGGGAGCTGTTTTTT

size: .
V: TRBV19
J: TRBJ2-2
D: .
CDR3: CASNDGPNTGELFF
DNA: TGTGCCAGTAATGATGGCCCGAACACCGGGGAGCTGTTTTTT

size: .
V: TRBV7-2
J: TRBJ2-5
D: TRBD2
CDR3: CASSLQRGKDQYF
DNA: TGTGCCAGCAGCTTACAGCGGGGCAAGGACCAGTACTTC

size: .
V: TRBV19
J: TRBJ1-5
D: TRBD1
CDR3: CASRPDRDNQPQHF
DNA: TGTGCCAGTAGACCAGACAGGGACAATCAGCCCCAGCATTTT

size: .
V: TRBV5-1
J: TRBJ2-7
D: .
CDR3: CASSLDSWGEQYF
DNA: TGCGCCAGCAGCTTGGACTCCTGGGGCGAGCAGTACTTC

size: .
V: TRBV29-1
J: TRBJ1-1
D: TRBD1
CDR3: CSCVWGQGIEAFF
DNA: TGCAGCTGCGTATGGGGACAGGGGATTGAAGCTTTCTTT

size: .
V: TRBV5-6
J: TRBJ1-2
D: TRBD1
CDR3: CASSFRDRPGYTF
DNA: TGTGCCAGCAGCTTCAGGGACAGGCCTGGCTACACCTTC

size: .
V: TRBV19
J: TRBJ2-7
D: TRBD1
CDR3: CASSFGQGYEQYF
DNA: TGTGCCAGTAGTTTCGGACAGGGGTACGAGCAGTACTTC

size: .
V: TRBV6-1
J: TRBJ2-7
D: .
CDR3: CASSEITEQYF
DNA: TGTGCCAGCAGTGAAATTACAGAGCAGTACTTC

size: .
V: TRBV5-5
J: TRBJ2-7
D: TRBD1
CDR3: CASSTGQGPYEQYF
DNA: TGTGCCAGCAGCACGGGACAGGGGCCCTACGAGCAGTACTTC

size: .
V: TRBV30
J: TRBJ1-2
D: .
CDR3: CAWSEGEGGGYTF
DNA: TGTGCCTGGAGTGAGGGTGAGGGCGGTGGCTACACCTTC

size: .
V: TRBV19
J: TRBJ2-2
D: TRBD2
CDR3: CASSMLRGGLNTGELFF
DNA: TGTGCCAGTAGTATGCTCCGGGGGGGCCTGAACACCGGGGAGCTGTTTTTT

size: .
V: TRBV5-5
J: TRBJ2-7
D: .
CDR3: CASSPGTHEQYF
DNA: TGTGCCAGCAGCCCCGGGACTCACGAGCAGTACTTC

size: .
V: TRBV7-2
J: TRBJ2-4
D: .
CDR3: CASSLGGPRQDIQYF
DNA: TGTGCCAGCAGCTTAGGGGGCCCCCGACAGGACATTCAGTACTTC

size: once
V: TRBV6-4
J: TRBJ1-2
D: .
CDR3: CASSEAAEGYGYTF
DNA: TGTGCCAGCAGTGAGGCGGCCGAGGGATATGGCTACACCTTC

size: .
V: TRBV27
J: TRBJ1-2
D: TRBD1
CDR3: CASLAPGTGGRYGYTF
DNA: TGTGCCAGCCTCGCCCCAGGGACAGGGGGAAGGTATGGCTACACCTTC

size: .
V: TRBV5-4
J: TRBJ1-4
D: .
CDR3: CASSLVPDNNEKLFF
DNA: TGTGCCAGCAGCTTGGTCCCGGATAATAATGAAAAACTGTTTTTT

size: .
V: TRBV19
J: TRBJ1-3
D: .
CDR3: CASSTVPGNTIYF
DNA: TGTGCCAGTAGTACCGTACCTGGAAACACCATATATTTT

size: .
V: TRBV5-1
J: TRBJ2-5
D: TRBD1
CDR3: CASGLTGQETQYF
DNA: TGCGCCAGCGGACTGACAGGGCAAGAGACCCAGTACTTC

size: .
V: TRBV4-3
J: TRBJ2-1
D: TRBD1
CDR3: CASSQEQGFNNEQFF
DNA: TGCGCCAGCAGCCAAGAACAGGGGTTTAACAATGAGCAGTTCTTC

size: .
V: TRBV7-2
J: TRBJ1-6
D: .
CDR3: CASSLALGTPLHF
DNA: TGTGCCAGCAGCTTAGCGCTCGGGACTCCCCTCCACTTT

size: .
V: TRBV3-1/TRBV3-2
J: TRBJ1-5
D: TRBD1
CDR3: CASSPQGVLQPQHF
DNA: TGTGCCAGCAGTCCTCAGGGGGTCCTCCAGCCCCAGCATTTT

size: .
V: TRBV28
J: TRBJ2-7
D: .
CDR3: CASSQGGRGYEQYF
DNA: TGTGCCAGTAGTCAAGGGGGAAGGGGCTACGAGCAGTACTTC

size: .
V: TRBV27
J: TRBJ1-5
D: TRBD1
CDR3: CASSPGTGDPSNQPQHF
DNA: TGTGCCAGCAGTCCCGGGACAGGGGACCCTAGCAATCAGCCCCAGCATTTT

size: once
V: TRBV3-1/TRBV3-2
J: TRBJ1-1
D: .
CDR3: CASSPRVNTEAFF
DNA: TGTGCCAGCAGCCCCAGGGTGAACACTGAAGCTTTCTTT

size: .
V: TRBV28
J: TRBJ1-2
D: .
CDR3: CASDRTGNNYGYTF
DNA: TGTGCCAGTGATCGGACGGGAAATAACTATGGCTACACCTTC